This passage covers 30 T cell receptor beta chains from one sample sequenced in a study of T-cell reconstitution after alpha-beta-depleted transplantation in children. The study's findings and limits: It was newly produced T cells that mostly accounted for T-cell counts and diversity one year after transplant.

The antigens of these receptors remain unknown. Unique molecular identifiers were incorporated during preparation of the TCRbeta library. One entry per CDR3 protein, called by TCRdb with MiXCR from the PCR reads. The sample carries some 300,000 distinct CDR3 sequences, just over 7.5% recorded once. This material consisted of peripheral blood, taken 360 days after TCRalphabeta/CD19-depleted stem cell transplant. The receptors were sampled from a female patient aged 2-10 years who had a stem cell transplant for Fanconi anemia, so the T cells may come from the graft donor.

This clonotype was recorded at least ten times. The CDR3 region has the DNA TGCAGCGTTGATGTGGGGGGATACACCGGGGAGCTGTTTTTT. Encoded protein: CSVDVGGYTGELFF. J is TRBJ2-2 and V is TRBV29-1; D possibly corresponds to TRBD2 (6 bases). The CDR3 has 14 amino acids. V was shortened by 3 bases and J by 3 bases, with 11 bases between the two germline ends. CDR1 and CDR2 (germline): SQVTM, ANQGSEA.

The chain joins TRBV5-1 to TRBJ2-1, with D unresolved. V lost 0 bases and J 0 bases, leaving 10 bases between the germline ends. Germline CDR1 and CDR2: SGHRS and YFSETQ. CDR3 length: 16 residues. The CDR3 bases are TGCGCCAGCAGCTTGGAGATTACCCGCTCCTACAATGAGCAGTTCTTC. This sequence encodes CASSLEITRSYNEQFF.

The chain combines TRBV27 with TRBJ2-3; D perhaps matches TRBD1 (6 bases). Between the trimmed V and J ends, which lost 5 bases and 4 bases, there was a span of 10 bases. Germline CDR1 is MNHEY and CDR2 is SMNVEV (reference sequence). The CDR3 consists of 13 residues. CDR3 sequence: CASSHRAADTQYF. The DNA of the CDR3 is TGTGCCAGCAGTCACAGGGCAGCAGATACGCAGTATTTT.

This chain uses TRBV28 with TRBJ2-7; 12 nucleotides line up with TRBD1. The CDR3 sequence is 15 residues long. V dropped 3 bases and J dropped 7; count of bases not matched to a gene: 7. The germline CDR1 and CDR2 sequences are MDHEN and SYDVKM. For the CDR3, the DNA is TGTGCCAGCAGTTTTGGGGGACAGGGGGCGGGGGAGCAGTACGTC. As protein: CASSFGGQGAGEQYV.

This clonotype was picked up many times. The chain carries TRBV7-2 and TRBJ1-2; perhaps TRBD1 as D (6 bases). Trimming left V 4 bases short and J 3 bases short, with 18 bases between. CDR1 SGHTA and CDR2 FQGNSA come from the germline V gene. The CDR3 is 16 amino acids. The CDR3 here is CASSYNTGYGDYGYTF. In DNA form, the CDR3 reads TGTGCCAGCAGCTACAATACAGGGTACGGAGACTATGGCTACACCTTC.

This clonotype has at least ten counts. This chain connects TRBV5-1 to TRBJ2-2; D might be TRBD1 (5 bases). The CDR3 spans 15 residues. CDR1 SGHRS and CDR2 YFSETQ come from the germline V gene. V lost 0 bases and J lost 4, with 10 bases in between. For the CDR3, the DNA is TGCGCCAGCAGCTTGGCCGTCAGGGCCACCGGGGAGCTGTTTTTT. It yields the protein CASSLAVRATGELFF.

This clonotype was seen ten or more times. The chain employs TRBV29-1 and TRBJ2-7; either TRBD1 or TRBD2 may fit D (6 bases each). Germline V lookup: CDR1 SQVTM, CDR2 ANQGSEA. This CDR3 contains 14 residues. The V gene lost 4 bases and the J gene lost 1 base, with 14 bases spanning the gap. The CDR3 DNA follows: TGCAGCGTTGGGGGGGCGGGCCCTTCCTACGAGCAGTACTTC. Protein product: CSVGGAGPSYEQYF.

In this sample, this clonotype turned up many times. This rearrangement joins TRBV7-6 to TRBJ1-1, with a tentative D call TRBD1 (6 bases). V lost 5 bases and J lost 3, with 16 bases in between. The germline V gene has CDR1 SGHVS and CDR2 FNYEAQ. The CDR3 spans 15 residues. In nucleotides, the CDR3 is TGTGCCAGCAGCCCCGGGGGGCAGGGTTACACTGAAGCTTTCTTT. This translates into CASSPGGQGYTEAFF. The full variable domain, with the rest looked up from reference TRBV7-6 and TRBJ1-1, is GAGVSQSPRYKVTKRGQDVALRCDPISGHVSLYWYRQALGQGPEFLTYFNYEAQQDKSGLPNDRFSAERPEGSISTLTIQRTEQRDSAMYRCASSPGGQGYTEAFFGQGTRLTVV.

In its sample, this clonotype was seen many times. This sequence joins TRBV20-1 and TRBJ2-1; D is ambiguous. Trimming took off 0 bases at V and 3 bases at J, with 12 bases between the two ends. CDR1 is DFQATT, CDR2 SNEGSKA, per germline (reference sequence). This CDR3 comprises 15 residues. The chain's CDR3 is CSARDLGQFYNEQFF. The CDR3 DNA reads TGCAGTGCTAGAGACTTAGGTCAGTTCTACAATGAGCAGTTCTTC.

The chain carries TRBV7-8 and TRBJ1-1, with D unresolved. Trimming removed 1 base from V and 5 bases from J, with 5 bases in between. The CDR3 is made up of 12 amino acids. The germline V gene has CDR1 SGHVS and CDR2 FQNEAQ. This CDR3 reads CASSLDRTEAFF. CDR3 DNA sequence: TGTGCCAGCAGCTTAGATCGGACTGAAGCTTTCTTT.

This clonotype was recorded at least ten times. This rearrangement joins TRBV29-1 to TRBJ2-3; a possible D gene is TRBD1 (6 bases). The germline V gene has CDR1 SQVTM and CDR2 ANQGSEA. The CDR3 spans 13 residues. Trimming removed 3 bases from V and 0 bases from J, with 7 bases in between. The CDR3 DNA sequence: TGCAGCGTTGACAGGGGTAGCACAGATACGCAGTATTTT. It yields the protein CSVDRGSTDTQYF.

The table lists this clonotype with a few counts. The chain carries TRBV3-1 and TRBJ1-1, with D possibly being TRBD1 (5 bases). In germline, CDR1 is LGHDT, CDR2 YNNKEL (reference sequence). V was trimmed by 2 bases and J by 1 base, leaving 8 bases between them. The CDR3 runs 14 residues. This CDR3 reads CASSQFGQNTEAFF. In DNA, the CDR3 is TGTGCCAGCAGCCAATTCGGACAGAACACTGAAGCTTTCTTT.

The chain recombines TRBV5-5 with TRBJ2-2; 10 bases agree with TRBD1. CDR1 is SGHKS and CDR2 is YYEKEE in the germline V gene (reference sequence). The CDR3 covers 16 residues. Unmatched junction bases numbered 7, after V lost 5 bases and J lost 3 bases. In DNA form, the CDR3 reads TGTGCCAGCAGATATCGACAGGGGGCTTACACCGGGGAGCTGTTTTTT. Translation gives CASRYRQGAYTGELFF.

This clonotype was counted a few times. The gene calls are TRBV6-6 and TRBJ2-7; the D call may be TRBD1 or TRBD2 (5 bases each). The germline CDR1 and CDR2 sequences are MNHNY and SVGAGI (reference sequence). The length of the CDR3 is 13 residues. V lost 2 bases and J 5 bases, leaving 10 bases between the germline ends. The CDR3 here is CASSYRGTNEQYF. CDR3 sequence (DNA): TGTGCCAGCAGTTACCGAGGGACGAACGAGCAGTACTTC.

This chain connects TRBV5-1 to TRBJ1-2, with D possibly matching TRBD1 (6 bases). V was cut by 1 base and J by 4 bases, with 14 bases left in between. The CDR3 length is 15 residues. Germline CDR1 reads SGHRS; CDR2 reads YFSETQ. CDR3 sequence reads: CASSLYGGSLYGYTF. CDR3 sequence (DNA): TGCGCCAGCAGCTTGTACGGGGGCTCCCTCTATGGCTACACCTTC.

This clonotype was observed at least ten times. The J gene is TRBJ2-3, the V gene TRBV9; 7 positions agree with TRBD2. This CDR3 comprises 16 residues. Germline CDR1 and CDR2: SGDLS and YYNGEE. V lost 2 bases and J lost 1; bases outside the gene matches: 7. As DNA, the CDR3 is TGTGCCAGCAGCGTTCGGGGCAGCGGGGGCACAGATACGCAGTATTTT. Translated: CASSVRGSGGTDTQYF.

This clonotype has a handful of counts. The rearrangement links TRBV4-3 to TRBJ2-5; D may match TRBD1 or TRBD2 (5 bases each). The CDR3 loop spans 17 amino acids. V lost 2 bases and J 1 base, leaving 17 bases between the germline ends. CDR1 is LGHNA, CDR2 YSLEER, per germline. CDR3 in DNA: TGCGCCAGCAGCCAAACTTCAGGGACGGAATTCCAAGAGACCCAGTACTTC. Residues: CASSQTSGTEFQETQYF.

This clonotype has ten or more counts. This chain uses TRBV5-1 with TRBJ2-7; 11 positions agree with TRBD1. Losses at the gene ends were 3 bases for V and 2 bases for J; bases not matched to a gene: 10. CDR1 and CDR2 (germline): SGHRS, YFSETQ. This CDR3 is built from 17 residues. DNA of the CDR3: TGCGCCAGCAGCTCCTTAAAGGTGGGACAGGGGGCCTACGAGCAGTACTTC. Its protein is CASSSLKVGQGAYEQYF.

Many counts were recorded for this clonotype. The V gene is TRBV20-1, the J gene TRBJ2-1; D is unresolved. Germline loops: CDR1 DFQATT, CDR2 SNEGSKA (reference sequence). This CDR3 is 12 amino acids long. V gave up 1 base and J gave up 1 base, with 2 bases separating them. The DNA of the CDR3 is TGCAGTGCTAGAGTTTCCTACAATGAGCAGTTCTTC. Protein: CSARVSYNEQFF.

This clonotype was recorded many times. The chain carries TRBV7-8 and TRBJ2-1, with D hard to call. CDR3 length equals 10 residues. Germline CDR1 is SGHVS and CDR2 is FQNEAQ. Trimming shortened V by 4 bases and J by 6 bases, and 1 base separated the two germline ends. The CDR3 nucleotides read TGTGCCAGCAGCTCCAATGAGCAGTTCTTC. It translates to CASSSNEQFF.

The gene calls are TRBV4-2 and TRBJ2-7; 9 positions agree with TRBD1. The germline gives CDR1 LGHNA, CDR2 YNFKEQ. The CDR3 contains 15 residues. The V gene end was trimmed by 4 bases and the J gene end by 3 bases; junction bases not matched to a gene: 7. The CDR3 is CASSPNPGQGYEQYF. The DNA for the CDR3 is TGTGCCAGCAGCCCGAATCCGGGACAGGGCTACGAGCAGTACTTC.

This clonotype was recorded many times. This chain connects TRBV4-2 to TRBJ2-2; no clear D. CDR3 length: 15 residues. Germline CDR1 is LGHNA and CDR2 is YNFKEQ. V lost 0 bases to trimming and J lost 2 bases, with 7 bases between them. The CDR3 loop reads CASSQEGPNTGELFF. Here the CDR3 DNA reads TGTGCCAGCAGCCAAGAAGGGCCCAACACCGGGGAGCTGTTTTTT.

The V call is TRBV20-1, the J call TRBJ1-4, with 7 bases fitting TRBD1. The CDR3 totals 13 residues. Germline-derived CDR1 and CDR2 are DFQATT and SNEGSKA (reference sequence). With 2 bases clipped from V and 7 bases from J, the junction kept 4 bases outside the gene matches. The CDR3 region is CSARTGVREKLFF. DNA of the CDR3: TGCAGTGCTAGAACAGGGGTCCGTGAAAAACTGTTTTTT.

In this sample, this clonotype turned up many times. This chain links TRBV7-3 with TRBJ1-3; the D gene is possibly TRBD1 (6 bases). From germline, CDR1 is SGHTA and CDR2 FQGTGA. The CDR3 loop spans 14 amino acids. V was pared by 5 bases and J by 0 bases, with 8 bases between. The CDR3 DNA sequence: TGTGCCAGCAGCCCAGGGGCCTCTGGAAACACCATATATTTT. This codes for CASSPGASGNTIYF.

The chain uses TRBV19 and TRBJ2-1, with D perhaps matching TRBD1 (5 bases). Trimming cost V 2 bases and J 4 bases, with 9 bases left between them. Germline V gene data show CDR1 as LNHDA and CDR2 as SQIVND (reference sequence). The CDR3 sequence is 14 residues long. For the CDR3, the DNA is TGTGCCAGTAGTATAAGCAGGGCATACAATGAGCAGTTCTTC. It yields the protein CASSISRAYNEQFF.

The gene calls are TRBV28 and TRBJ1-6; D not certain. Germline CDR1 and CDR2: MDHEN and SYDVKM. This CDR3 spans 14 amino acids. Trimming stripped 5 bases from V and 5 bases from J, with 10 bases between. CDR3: CASSARWDNSPLHF. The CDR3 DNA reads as TGTGCCAGCAGTGCCCGATGGGATAATTCACCCCTCCACTTT.

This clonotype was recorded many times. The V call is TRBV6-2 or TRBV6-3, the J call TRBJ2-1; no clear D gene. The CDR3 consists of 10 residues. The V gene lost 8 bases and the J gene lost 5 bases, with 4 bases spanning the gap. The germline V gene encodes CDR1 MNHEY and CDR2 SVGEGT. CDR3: CASWDNEQFF. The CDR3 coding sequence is TGTGCCAGCTGGGACAATGAGCAGTTCTTC.

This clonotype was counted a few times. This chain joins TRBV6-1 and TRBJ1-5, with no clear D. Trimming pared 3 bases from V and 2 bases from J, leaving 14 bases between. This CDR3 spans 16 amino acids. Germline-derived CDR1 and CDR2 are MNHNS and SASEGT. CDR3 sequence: CASSDPHSGGNQPQHF. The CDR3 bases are TGTGCCAGCAGTGACCCGCACTCCGGGGGCAATCAGCCCCAGCATTTT.

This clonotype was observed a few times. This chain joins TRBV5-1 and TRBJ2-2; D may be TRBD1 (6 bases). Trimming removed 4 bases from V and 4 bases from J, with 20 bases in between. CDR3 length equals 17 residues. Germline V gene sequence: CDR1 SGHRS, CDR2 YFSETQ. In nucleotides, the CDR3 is TGCGCCAGCAGCAGAAACAGGGCGGAGAGGGGCACCGGGGAGCTGTTTTTT. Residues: CASSRNRAERGTGELFF.

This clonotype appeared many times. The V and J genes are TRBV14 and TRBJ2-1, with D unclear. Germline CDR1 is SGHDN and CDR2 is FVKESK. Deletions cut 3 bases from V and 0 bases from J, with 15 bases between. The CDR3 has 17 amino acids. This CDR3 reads CASSQGSWVSSYNEQFF. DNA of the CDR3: TGTGCCAGCAGCCAGGGCTCTTGGGTCAGCTCCTACAATGAGCAGTTCTTC. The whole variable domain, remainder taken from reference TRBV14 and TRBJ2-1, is EAGVTQFPSHSVIEKGQTVTLRCDPISGHDNLYWYRRVMGKEIKFLLHFVKESKQDESGMPNNRFLAERTGGTYSTLKVQPAELEDSGVYFCASSQGSWVSSYNEQFFGPGTRLTVL.